These 21 T cell receptor beta chains came from one sample sequenced in a study of blood T cell repertoires in COVID-19. This table comes from immunoSEQ multiplex PCR, and its TCRdb copy is limited to in-frame clones, with some not included. This sample has 90,000 to 110,000 clones, with roughly 81% found just once. The sequenced sample consisted of peripheral blood. The receptors shown here come from a woman in her 70s with acute or convalescent COVID-19.

The rearrangement uses TRBV5-4 and TRBJ1-3, with D possibly TRBD1 on 6 matching bases. This CDR3 region has 15 residues. V shed 4 bases and J shed 0 bases, with 11 bases lying between them. The V gene's germline CDR1 is SGHNT and CDR2 YYREEE (reference sequence). The CDR3 region is CASSLDSFSGNTIYF. The DNA for the CDR3 is TGTGCCAGCAGCCTGGACAGCTTCTCTGGAAACACCATATATTTT.

The chain uses TRBV29-1 and TRBJ1-1, with TRBD1 as a possible D gene (6 bases). The CDR3 consists of 14 residues. CDR1 is SQVTM and CDR2 is ANQGSEA in the germline V gene. The V end lost 6 bases, the J end lost 0 bases, and 14 bases lay between the germline ends. The DNA for the CDR3 is TGCAGCGTCCAGGAGGGGGGGGTGAACACTGAAGCTTTCTTT. Translating gives CSVQEGGVNTEAFF.

The V call is TRBV6-5, the J call TRBJ1-5; no clear D. V shed 11 bases and J shed 0 bases, with 17 bases lying between them. The germline V gene encodes CDR1 MNHEY and CDR2 SVGAGI. This CDR3 has 15 amino acids. The DNA for the CDR3 is TGTGCCGGCGGGAGTTTACAGCATAGCAATCAGCCCCAGCATTTT. As protein: CAGGSLQHSNQPQHF.

This clone was counted only a few times. The rearrangement uses TRBV7-8 and TRBJ2-7; 12 bases line up with TRBD2. The germline gives CDR1 SGHVS, CDR2 FQNEAQ. CDR3 size: 19 residues. The V gene end was trimmed by 3 bases and the J gene end by 5 bases; junction bases not matched to a gene: 17. The CDR3 bases are TGTGCCAGCAGCTTTATTCGGTCTAGCGGGGGGGCCGATGTAGACGAGCAGTACTTC. It codes for CASSFIRSSGGADVDEQYF.

This clone was found once. The chain is built from TRBV3-1 (or the pseudogene TRBV3-2) and TRBJ1-4; TRBD1 agrees at 9 bases. The CDR3 sequence is 14 residues long. Germline CDR1 and CDR2: LGHDT and YNNKEL (reference sequence). J gave up 8 bases and V 4 bases, and 5 bases lay outside the gene matches. The CDR3 spells CASSPRQGDEKLFF. The CDR3 DNA reads TGTGCCAGCAGCCCCAGACAGGGGGACGAAAAACTGTTTTTT.

A few counts support this clone. The chain has TRBV4-1 and TRBJ2-5; D might be TRBD2 (5 bases). The V end was cut by 0 bases, the J end by 1 base, with 9 bases between. From germline, CDR1 is MGHRA and CDR2 YSYEKL. The CDR3 extends over 15 amino acids. CDR3 in DNA: TGCGCCAGCAGCCAAGATCGGGGATTCCAAGAGACCCAGTACTTC. Protein product: CASSQDRGFQETQYF.

The rearrangement uses TRBV19 and TRBJ1-5; no clear D. Germline V CDR1 and CDR2: LNHDA, SQIVND (reference sequence). The germline V and J ends were trimmed by 7 bases and 2 bases, with 18 bases remaining between them. The CDR3 extends over 16 amino acids. The CDR3 bases are TGTGCCAGTAACCCTGCGCGGCGCCGGGGCAATCAGCCCCAGCATTTT. Residues: CASNPARRRGNQPQHF.

V is TRBV6-6 and J is TRBJ1-1; D is uncertain. V gave up 6 bases and J gave up 2 bases, with 13 bases separating them. Germline lookup yields CDR1 MNHNY and CDR2 SVGAGI (reference sequence). The CDR3 is 14 amino acids. The CDR3 region is CASRADFFNTEAFF. CDR3 bases: TGTGCCAGCAGGGCAGACTTCTTCAACACTGAAGCTTTCTTT.

CDR3 sequence: CASSEDRGPNTIYF. CDR3 nucleotide sequence: TGTGCCAGCAGTGAAGACAGGGGTCCGAACACCATATATTTT. This chain links TRBV6-1 with TRBJ1-3; 7 nucleotides line up with TRBD1. Germline CDR1 is MNHNS and CDR2 is SASEGT. V shed 1 base and J 7 bases; nucleotides not matched to a gene: 4. This CDR3 is built from 14 residues.

The chain is built from TRBV2 and TRBJ1-3; no firm D call. V lost 6 bases, J lost 0 bases, and 12 bases lay in between. The CDR3 covers 15 residues. CDR1 is SNHLY, CDR2 FYNNEI, per germline. CDR3 loop: CASRSLQSSGNTIYF. CDR3 sequence (DNA): TGTGCCAGCAGGTCTTTACAGAGCTCTGGAAACACCATATATTTT.

This clone turned up a few times. The J gene is TRBJ2-2, the V gene TRBV7-2, with TRBD2 as a possible D gene (6 bases). The germline V and J ends were trimmed by 5 bases and 6 bases, with 16 bases remaining between them. Germline CDR1 SGHTA, CDR2 FQGNSA. The CDR3 extends over 15 amino acids. CDR3 amino acids: CASSTGLYPAGELFF. In nucleotides, the CDR3 is TGTGCCAGCAGCACGGGACTCTACCCGGCCGGGGAGCTGTTTTTT.

The chain has TRBV6-5 and TRBJ1-1, with no clear D. CDR1 is MNHEY, CDR2 SVGAGI, per germline. V lost 7 bases to trimming and J lost 1 base, with 13 bases between them. The CDR3 loop spans 14 amino acids. CDR3 in DNA: TGTGCCAGCACTAAGACCTACAGGAACACTGAAGCTTTCTTT. This translates into CASTKTYRNTEAFF.

The chain uses TRBV6-5 and TRBJ2-1, with 12 bases that match TRBD2. CDR3 size: 15 residues. From germline, CDR1 is MNHEY and CDR2 SVGAGI. J gave up 9 bases and V 2 bases, and 5 bases lay outside the gene matches. The CDR3 DNA sequence: TGTGCCAGCAGTTACCGGACTAGCGGGATAGGTGAGCAGTTCTTC. Translated, it gives CASSYRTSGIGEQFF.

V and J are TRBV5-4 and TRBJ1-2; the match to TRBD1 covers 7 bases. The CDR3 extends over 15 amino acids. With V trimmed by 0 bases and J by 0 bases, 2 bases remained unmatched. Germline V lookup: CDR1 SGHNT, CDR2 YYREEE (reference sequence). DNA for the CDR3: TGTGCCAGCAGCTTGGGGGGACAGACTAACTATGGCTACACCTTC. It codes for CASSLGGQTNYGYTF.

The sample holds one count of this clone. At the DNA level, this CDR3 is encoded by other sequences in the same sample as well. This sequence joins TRBV5-1 and TRBJ1-6; 9 bases agree with TRBD1. From germline, CDR1 is SGHRS and CDR2 YFSETQ. This CDR3 has 15 residues. The junction had 5 bases not matched to a gene; V was cut back by 0 bases and J by 10 bases. This CDR3 is CASSLGGQGRSPLHF. The DNA of the CDR3 is TGCGCCAGCAGCTTGGGGGGACAGGGAAGATCACCCCTCCACTTT. Together with reference TRBV5-1 and TRBJ1-6, the CDR3 gives the full variable domain: KAGVTQTPRYLIKTRGQQVTLSCSPISGHRSVSWYQQTPGQGLQFLFEYFSETQRNKGNFPGRFSGRQFSNSRSEMNVSTLELGDSALYLCASSLGGQGRSPLHFGNGTRLTVT.

The rearrangement joins TRBV27 to TRBJ2-5; 12 bases match TRBD2. Germline CDR1 is MNHEY and CDR2 is SMNVEV (reference sequence). The J segment lost 5 bases and the V segment lost 2 bases, leaving 9 bases of the junction unmatched. This CDR3 region has 17 residues. CDR3 sequence reads: CASSLGLAGGRGETQYF. CDR3 nucleotide sequence: TGTGCCAGCAGTTTAGGGCTAGCGGGAGGGCGTGGTGAGACCCAGTACTTC.

The chain carries TRBV5-6 and TRBJ1-1, with D maybe TRBD1 (6 bases). CDR1 is SGHDT and CDR2 is YYEEEE in the germline V gene. Trimming took 4 bases from V and 11 from J, leaving 18 bases between them. The CDR3 is 13 residues long. CDR3 nucleotide sequence: TGTGCCAGCAGCCCCCAGGCAGGGGTAGGCGCTTTCTTT. Translation: CASSPQAGVGAFF.

This chain links TRBV18 with TRBJ1-6; 9 bases fit TRBD1. This CDR3 is 14 amino acids long. The germline V gene has CDR1 KGHSH and CDR2 LQKENI. Unmatched junction bases numbered 0, after V lost 4 bases and J lost 5 bases. CDR3 region: CASSRDRDNSPLHF. CDR3 bases: TGTGCCAGCTCACGGGACAGGGATAATTCACCCCTCCACTTT.

The chain is built from TRBV5-1 and TRBJ2-3, with TRBD2 matching over 8 bases. CDR1 is SGHRS and CDR2 is YFSETQ in the germline V gene. The CDR3 covers 15 residues. V was clipped by 6 bases and J by 5 bases; unmatched bases: 11. CDR3 sequence reads: CASTPWVAGQDTQYF. CDR3 nucleotides: TGCGCCAGCACCCCTTGGGTAGCGGGACAAGATACGCAGTATTTT.

The gene calls are TRBV5-1 and TRBJ1-3, with D maybe TRBD1 (5 bases). Germline V CDR1 and CDR2: SGHRS, YFSETQ. The ends were cut back, 7 bases at V and 6 bases at J, with 11 bases in the middle. This CDR3 region has 12 residues. DNA of the CDR3: TGCGCCAGCCGGGGGGATTTAAACACCATATATTTT. Translated: CASRGDLNTIYF. The entire variable domain, with the rest obtained from reference TRBV5-1 and TRBJ1-3, is as follows: KAGVTQTPRYLIKTRGQQVTLSCSPISGHRSVSWYQQTPGQGLQFLFEYFSETQRNKGNFPGRFSGRQFSNSRSEMNVSTLELGDSALYLCASRGDLNTIYFGEGSWLTVV.

V usage is TRBV7-2 and J usage is TRBJ2-2, with a tentative D call TRBD1 (5 bases). Looked up from germline, CDR1 is SGHTA and CDR2 is FQGNSA. V lost 5 bases and J lost 2, with 12 bases in between. The CDR3 runs 15 residues. The CDR3 sequence: CASSPQGENTGELFF. The CDR3 DNA reads TGTGCCAGCAGCCCGCAAGGGGAAAACACCGGGGAGCTGTTTTTT.